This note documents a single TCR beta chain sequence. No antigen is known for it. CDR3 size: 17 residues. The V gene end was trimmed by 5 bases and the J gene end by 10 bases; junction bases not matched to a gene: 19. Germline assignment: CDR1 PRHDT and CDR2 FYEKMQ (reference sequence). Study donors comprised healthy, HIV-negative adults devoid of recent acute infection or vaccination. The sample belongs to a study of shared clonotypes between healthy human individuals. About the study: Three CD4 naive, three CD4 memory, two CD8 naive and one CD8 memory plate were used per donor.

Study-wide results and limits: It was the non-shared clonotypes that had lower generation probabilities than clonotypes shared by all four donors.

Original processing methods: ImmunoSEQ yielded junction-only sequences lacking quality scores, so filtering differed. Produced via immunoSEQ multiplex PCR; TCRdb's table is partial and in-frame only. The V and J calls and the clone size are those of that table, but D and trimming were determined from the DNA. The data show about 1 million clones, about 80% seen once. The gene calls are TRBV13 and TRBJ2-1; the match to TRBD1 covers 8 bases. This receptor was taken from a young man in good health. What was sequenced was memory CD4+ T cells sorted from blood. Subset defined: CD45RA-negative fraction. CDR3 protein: CASSLEDGQGAPGEQFF. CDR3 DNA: TGTGCCAGCAGCCTAGAGGACGGGCAGGGGGCGCCCGGGGAGCAGTTCTTC.